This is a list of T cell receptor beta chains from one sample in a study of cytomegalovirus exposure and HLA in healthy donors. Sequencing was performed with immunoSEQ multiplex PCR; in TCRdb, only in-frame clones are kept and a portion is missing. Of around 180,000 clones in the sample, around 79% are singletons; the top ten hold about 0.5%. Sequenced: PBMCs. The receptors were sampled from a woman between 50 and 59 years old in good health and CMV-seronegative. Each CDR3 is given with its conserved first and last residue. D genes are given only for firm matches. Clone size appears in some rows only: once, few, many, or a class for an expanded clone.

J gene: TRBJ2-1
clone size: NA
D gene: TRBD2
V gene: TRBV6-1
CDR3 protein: CASSEEGLAWTNEQFF
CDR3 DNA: TGTGCCAGCAGTGAAGAGGGACTAGCCTGGACCAATGAGCAGTTCTTC

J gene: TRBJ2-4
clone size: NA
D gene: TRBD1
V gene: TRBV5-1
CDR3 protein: CASSFSGTGLDIQYF
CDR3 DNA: TGCGCCAGCAGCTTCAGTGGGACAGGTTTGGACATTCAGTACTTC

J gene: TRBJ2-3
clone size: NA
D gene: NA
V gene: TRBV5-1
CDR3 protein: CASSLLQGGDTQYF
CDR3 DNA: TGCGCCAGCAGCTTGCTTCAGGGTGGAGATACGCAGTATTTT

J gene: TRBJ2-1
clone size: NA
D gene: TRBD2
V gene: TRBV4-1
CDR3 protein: CASSQSLAGAYNEQFF
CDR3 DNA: TGCGCCAGCAGCCAATCACTAGCGGGAGCCTACAATGAGCAGTTCTTC

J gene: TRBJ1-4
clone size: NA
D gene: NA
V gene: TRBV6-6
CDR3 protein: CASSYSDSRGEKLFF
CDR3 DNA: TGTGCCAGCAGTTACTCGGACAGCCGAGGAGAAAAACTGTTTTTT

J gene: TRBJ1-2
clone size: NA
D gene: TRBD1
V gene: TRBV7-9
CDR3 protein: CSSSLSSRGLSYGYTF
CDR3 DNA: TGTTCCAGCAGCTTATCGTCCAGGGGGCTGAGCTATGGCTACACCTTC

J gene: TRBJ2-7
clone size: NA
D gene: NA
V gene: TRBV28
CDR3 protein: CASSLPGREQYF
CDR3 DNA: TGTGCCAGCAGTTTACCAGGGCGGGAGCAGTACTTC

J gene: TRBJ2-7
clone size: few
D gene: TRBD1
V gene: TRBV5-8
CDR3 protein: CASSPSTGTGDYEQYF
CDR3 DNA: TGTGCCAGCAGCCCATCTACCGGGACAGGGGACTACGAGCAGTACTTC

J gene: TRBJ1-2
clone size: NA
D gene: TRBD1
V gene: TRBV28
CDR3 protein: CASSGDRGMYGYTF
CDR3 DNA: TGTGCCAGCAGTGGGGACAGGGGAATGTATGGCTACACCTTC

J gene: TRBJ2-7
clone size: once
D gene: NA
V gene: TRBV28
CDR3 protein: CASRLAHSSYEQYF
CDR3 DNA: TGTGCCAGCAGACTTGCACACAGCTCCTACGAGCAGTACTTC

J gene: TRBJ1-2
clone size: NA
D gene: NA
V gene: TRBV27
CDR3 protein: CASSLGGGLVGYTF
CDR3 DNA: TGTGCCAGCAGTTTGGGAGGGGGGCTGGTTGGCTACACCTTC

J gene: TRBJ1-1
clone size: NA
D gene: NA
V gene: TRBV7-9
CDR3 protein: CASSFTTAPNTEAFF
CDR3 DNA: TGTGCCAGCAGCTTTACGACAGCCCCGAACACTGAAGCTTTCTTT

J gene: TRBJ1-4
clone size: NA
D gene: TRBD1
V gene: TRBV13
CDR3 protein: CASSKGQTNEKLFF
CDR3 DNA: TGTGCCAGCAGTAAGGGACAGACTAATGAAAAACTGTTTTTT

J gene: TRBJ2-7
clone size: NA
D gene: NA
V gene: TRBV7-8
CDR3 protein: CASSSGAGGGYEQYF
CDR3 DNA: TGTGCCAGCAGCTCCGGGGCAGGGGGAGGATACGAGCAGTACTTC

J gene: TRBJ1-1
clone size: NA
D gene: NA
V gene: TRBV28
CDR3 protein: CASSPPYGGVNTEAFF
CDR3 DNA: TGTGCCAGCAGTCCCCCGTATGGGGGGGTGAACACTGAAGCTTTCTTT

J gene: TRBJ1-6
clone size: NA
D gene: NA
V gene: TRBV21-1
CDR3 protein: CASSKCWGGAHNSPLHF
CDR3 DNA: TGTGCCAGCAGCAAGTGTTGGGGAGGGGCTCATAATTCACCCCTCCACTTT

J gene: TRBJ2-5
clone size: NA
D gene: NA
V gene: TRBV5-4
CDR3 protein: CASSSAGRGQETQYF
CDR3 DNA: TGTGCCAGCAGCTCGGCAGGGAGGGGGCAAGAGACCCAGTACTTC

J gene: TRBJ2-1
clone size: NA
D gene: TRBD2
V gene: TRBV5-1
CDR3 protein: CASSLTSGGYNEQFF
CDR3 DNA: TGCGCCAGCAGCCTGACTAGCGGGGGTTACAATGAGCAGTTCTTC